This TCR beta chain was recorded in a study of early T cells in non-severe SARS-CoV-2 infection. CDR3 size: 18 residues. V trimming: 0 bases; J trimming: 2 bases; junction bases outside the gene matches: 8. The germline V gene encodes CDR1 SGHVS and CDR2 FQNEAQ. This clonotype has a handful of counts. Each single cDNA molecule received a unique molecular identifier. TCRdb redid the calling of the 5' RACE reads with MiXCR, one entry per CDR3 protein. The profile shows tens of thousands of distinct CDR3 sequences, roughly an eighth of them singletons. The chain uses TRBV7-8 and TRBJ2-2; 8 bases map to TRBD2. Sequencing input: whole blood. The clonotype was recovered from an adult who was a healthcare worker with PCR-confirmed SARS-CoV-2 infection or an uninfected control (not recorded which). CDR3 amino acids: CASSLAMRGLVNTGELFF. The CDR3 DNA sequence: TGTGCCAGCAGCTTAGCGATGAGGGGACTAGTTAACACCGGGGAGCTGTTTTTT.